These 4 T cell receptor beta chains were sequenced from one sample in a study of cytomegalovirus exposure and HLA in healthy donors. Primers: 60 Vbeta forward and 13 Jbeta reverse. Assay: immunoSEQ multiplex PCR; the TCRdb copy retains only in-frame clones and omits some. The table shows 200,000 to 250,000 clones, with approximately 84% occurring only once. Sequencing was carried out using PBMCs. These receptors were collected from a woman aged 40 to 50 in good health and CMV-seronegative.

The V and J genes are TRBV9 and TRBJ2-1; TRBD2 matches at 7 bases. Germline CDR1 and CDR2: SGDLS and YYNGEE. The CDR3 sequence is 15 residues long. The V and J ends lost 2 bases and 8 bases, in that order; junction bases with no gene match: 10. The CDR3 spells CASSVGLGAWDEQFF. Here the CDR3 DNA reads TGTGCCAGCAGCGTCGGACTAGGGGCCTGGGATGAGCAGTTCTTC.

This sequence joins TRBV19 and TRBJ2-6; perhaps TRBD1 as D (5 bases). V was clipped by 8 bases and J by 0 bases, with 26 bases between them. Germline CDR1 is LNHDA and CDR2 is SQIVND (reference sequence). This CDR3 comprises 20 residues. The CDR3 spells CASPGKGTGPAFSGANVLTF. Written as DNA, the CDR3 is TGTGCCAGTCCAGGGAAAGGTACAGGTCCGGCGTTCTCTGGGGCCAACGTCCTGACTTTC.

The gene calls are TRBV7-2 and TRBJ2-1; perhaps TRBD2 as D (5 bases). V shed 4 bases and J shed 12 bases, with 16 bases lying between them. This CDR3 spans 13 amino acids. Per germline, CDR1 SGHTA and CDR2 FQGNSA. The CDR3 here is CASSSGSGSPQFF. CDR3 DNA sequence: TGTGCCAGCAGCTCGGGCTCGGGGAGTCCGCAGTTCTTC.

This chain uses TRBV7-8 with TRBJ1-2, with 11 nucleotides matching TRBD1. The CDR3 is made up of 16 amino acids. Germline V gives CDR1 SGHVS, CDR2 FQNEAQ. Trimming removed 5 bases from V and 2 bases from J; junction bases left unmatched: 7. The DNA for the CDR3 is TGTGCCAGCAGCCTGGACAGGGGGCCAAGAAACTATGGCTACACCTTC. It codes for CASSLDRGPRNYGYTF.